A single T cell receptor beta chain is shown here with its context. What it binds is unknown. Germline-derived CDR1 and CDR2 are MNHEY and SMNVEV (reference sequence). The CDR3 totals 19 residues. Germline trimming cut 5 bases from V and 2 bases from J; bases unmatched to any gene: 17. This specimen belongs to a study of follicular helper T cells after annual influenza vaccination. Study in general: Days 0, 7 and 28 post-vaccination were the blood draw times. For some subjects, blood spans the 2013-2014, 2014-2015 and 2015-2016 annual vaccinations.

This sample's time point: 2015-2016 season, 7 days after influenza vaccination. Donors with HIV/AIDS, active malignancy, immunomodulators or active illness were excluded. Libraries were prepared by immunoSEQ multiplex PCR; TCRdb keeps only in-frame clonotypes and omits some of them. The sample records several thousand clones, 82% being singletons. Study-wide results and limits: Each annual vaccination recalled recurring oligoclonal ICOS+CD38+ cTfh clonotypes.

The chain uses TRBV27 and TRBJ2-1; 8 positions match TRBD1. The source material was CXCR5- memory CD4+ T cells sorted from blood, sampled 7 days after influenza vaccination. The clonotype originates from an adult who received the influenza vaccine. The CDR3 loop reads CASSPGQGAQSRPYNEQFF. For the CDR3, the DNA is TGTGCCAGCAGTCCAGGACAGGGCGCCCAATCCCGCCCCTACAATGAGCAGTTCTTC.